This T cell receptor beta chain was identified in a study of control samples from healthy donors and cancer patients. Profiled with immunoSEQ multiplex PCR; TCRdb holds only in-frame clones, not every one. The sample contains about 86,000 clones, 85% to 90% of which appear only once. The specimen sequenced was PBMCs. The sequence was collected from a woman aged 45 to 65 with colorectal cancer.

CDR3 sequence: CASSLEWGYTDTQYF. The CDR3 DNA sequence: TGTGCCAGCAGCTTGGAGTGGGGCTACACAGATACGCAGTATTTT. The chain couples TRBV5-6 to TRBJ2-3; the D gene is possibly TRBD1 (5 bases). The CDR3 extends over 15 amino acids. V gave up 0 bases and J gave up 2 bases, with 10 bases separating them. Germline V lookup: CDR1 SGHDT, CDR2 YYEEEE.